One and the same sample provided the 7 T cell receptor beta chains below, sequenced in a study of shared clonotypes between healthy human individuals. Only in-frame clones appear in the TCRdb table, and some are missing; sequencing was by immunoSEQ multiplex PCR. The table has a few million clones, approximately 95% seen once; the top ten hold 0.39%. The sequenced sample was naive CD4+ T cells from PBMCs. Subset defined: CD45RA+ positively selected. These receptors all stem from a young man in good health. Some clones in this sample may be carry-over from other donors' samples.

This clone came up once. This chain joins TRBV7-9 and TRBJ2-1, with unresolved D. V was trimmed by 2 bases and J by 7 bases, leaving 9 bases between them. There are 13 residues in the CDR3. The germline CDR1 and CDR2 sequences are SEHNR and FQNEAQ (reference sequence). In DNA form, the CDR3 reads TGTGCCAGCAGCTTACGCTGGGGTAATGAGCAGTTCTTC. Protein sequence: CASSLRWGNEQFF.

The chain employs TRBV15 and TRBJ2-3, with 9 bases fitting TRBD2. With 6 bases clipped from V and 4 bases from J, the junction kept 5 bases outside the gene matches. Germline CDR1 is LNHNV and CDR2 is YYDKDF (reference sequence). The CDR3 length is 14 residues. CDR3 DNA sequence: TGTGCCACCAGGAGGCGGGAGGGGGCAGATACGCAGTATTTT. Translating gives CATRRREGADTQYF.

The rearrangement links TRBV6-1 to TRBJ1-5; perhaps TRBD1 as D (5 bases). The V end was cut by 6 bases, the J end by 3 bases, with 15 bases between. The V gene's germline CDR1 is MNHNS and CDR2 SASEGT. CDR3 size: 15 residues. This CDR3 is CASRMAGAINQPQHF. DNA for the CDR3: TGTGCCAGCAGGATGGCCGGGGCCATCAATCAGCCCCAGCATTTT.

The chain links TRBV10-3 to TRBJ1-1; D is perhaps TRBD1 (5 bases). Trimming removed 3 bases at V and 5 bases at J, with 16 bases between. Germline V gene sequence: CDR1 ENHRY, CDR2 SYGVKD. CDR3 size: 15 residues. CDR3 coding DNA: TGTGCCATCAGTGATCGGAAAGGGGCAGAAACTGAAGCTTTCTTT. The encoded protein is CAISDRKGAETEAFF.

The gene calls are TRBV2 and TRBJ2-7; D might be TRBD1 (6 bases). Trimming took off 7 bases at V and 1 base at J, with 14 bases between the two ends. Germline V CDR1 and CDR2: SNHLY, FYNNEI. The CDR3 has 14 residues. Written as DNA, the CDR3 is TGTGCCAGCAACAGGGATATGCGGTCCTACGAGCAGTACTTC. Translated, it gives CASNRDMRSYEQYF.

This chain connects TRBV7-8 to TRBJ2-1; 7 bases align to TRBD1. Germline CDR1 SGHVS, CDR2 FQNEAQ. The CDR3 runs 17 residues. V lost 5 bases, J lost 0 bases, and 10 bases stayed unmatched. The CDR3, as DNA: TGTGCCAGCAGCCAACCGGGACAGTCTAGCTCCTACAATGAGCAGTTCTTC. It encodes CASSQPGQSSSYNEQFF. Combining the CDR3 with reference TRBV7-8 and TRBJ2-1 gives the whole variable domain GAGVSQSPRYKVAKRGQDVALRCDPISGHVSLFWYQQALGQGPEFLTYFQNEAQLDKSGLPSDRFFAERPEGSVSTLKIQRTQQEDSAVYLCASSQPGQSSSYNEQFFGPGTRLTVL.

On this clone: Other DNA sequences in the same sample also yield this CDR3. The gene calls are TRBV7-8 and TRBJ2-3, with unresolved D. Trimming took off 1 base at V and 3 bases at J, with 5 bases between the two ends. The CDR3 length is 13 residues. Per germline, CDR1 SGHVS and CDR2 FQNEAQ. The CDR3 coding sequence is TGTGCCAGCAGCTTAGGGGGTACAGATACGCAGTATTTT. Translation gives CASSLGGTDTQYF.